The TCR beta chain under discussion was sequenced for a study of blood T cell repertoires in COVID-19. Study at large: The study drew acute and convalescent COVID-19 samples from the United States, Italy and Spain. Sample material is recorded as cDNA or gDNA derived from T cells, B-cell-depleted T cells, or PBMCs.

The count of this clone is one. This CDR3 is built from 15 residues. V dropped 4 bases and J dropped 2 bases, with 15 bases sitting between them. Germline CDR1 reads SGHRS; CDR2 reads YFSETQ. Assignments of participants to cohorts depended upon their own reported clinical history. How the authors handled the data: Estimation of nucleated cell counts relied on the amplification of reference gene primers. Libraries were prepared by immunoSEQ multiplex PCR; TCRdb keeps only in-frame clonotypes and omits some of them. That table furnishes V, J and clone size, whereas the DNA furnished D and trimming. The sample has some 380,000 clones, 70% to 90% seen once; the top ten hold roughly 2%.

The sequenced sample was PBMCs or T cells enriched from blood (not recorded which). This TCR was sampled from a woman between 35 and 50 years old with acute COVID-19. V is TRBV5-1 and J is TRBJ1-1; tentatively, D is TRBD1 (6 bases). The CDR3 loop is CASSPGGQRNTEAFF. CDR3 coding DNA: TGCGCCAGCAGCCCAGGAGGACAGCGAAACACTGAAGCTTTCTTT.